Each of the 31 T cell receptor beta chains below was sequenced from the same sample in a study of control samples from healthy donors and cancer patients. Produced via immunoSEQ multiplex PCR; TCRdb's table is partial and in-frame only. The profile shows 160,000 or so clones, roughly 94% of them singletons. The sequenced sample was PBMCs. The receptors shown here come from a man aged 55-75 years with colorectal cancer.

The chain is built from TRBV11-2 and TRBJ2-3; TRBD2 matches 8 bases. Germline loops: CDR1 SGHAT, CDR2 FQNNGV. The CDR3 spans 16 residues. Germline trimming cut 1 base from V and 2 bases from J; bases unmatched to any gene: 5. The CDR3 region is CASSLVPGGHTDTQYF. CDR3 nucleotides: TGTGCCAGCAGCTTAGTACCGGGGGGGCACACAGATACGCAGTATTTT.

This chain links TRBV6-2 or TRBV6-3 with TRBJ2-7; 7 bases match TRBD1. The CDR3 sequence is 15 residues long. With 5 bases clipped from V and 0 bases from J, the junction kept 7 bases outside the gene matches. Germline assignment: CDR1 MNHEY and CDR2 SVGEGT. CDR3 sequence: CASSKGTDLSYEQYF. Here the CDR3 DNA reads TGTGCCAGCAGTAAGGGGACAGACCTCTCCTACGAGCAGTACTTC.

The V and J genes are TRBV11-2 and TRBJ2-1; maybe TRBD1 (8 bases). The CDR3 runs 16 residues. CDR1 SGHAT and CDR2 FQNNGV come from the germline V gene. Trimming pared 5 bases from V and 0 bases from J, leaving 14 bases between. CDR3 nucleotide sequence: TGTGCCAGCAGCCCTAACAGGGGGGGCTCCTACAATGAGCAGTTCTTC. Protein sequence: CASSPNRGGSYNEQFF. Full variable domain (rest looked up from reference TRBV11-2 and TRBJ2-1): EAGVAQSPRYKIIEKRQSVAFWCNPISGHATLYWYQQILGQGPKLLIQFQNNGVVDDSQLPKDRFSAERLKGVDSTLKIQPAKLEDSAVYLCASSPNRGGSYNEQFFGPGTRLTVL.

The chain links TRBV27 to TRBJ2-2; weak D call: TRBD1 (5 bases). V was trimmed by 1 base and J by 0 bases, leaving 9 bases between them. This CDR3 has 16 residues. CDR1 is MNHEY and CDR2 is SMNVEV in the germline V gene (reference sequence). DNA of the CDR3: TGTGCCAGCAGTTTATTCACCAGGGCGAACACCGGGGAGCTGTTTTTT. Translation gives CASSLFTRANTGELFF.

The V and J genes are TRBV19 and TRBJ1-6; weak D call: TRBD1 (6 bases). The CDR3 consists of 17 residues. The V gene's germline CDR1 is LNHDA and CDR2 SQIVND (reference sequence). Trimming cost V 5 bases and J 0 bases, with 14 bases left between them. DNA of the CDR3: TGTGCCAGTAGTGTCGGAGGGGGTCGCTCCTATAATTCACCCCTCCACTTT. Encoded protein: CASSVGGGRSYNSPLHF.

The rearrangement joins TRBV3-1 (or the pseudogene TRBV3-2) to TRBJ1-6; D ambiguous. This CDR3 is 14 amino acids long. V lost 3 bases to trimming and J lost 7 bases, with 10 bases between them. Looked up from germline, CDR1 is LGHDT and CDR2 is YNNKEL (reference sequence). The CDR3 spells CASSQVEGNSPLHF. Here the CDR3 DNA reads TGTGCCAGCAGCCAGGTGGAGGGCAATTCACCCCTCCACTTT.

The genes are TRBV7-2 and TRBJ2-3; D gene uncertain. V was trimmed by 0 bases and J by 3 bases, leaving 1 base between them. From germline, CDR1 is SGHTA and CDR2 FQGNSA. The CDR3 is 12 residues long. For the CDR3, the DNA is TGTGCCAGCAGCTTAGCAACAGATACGCAGTATTTT. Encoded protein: CASSLATDTQYF.

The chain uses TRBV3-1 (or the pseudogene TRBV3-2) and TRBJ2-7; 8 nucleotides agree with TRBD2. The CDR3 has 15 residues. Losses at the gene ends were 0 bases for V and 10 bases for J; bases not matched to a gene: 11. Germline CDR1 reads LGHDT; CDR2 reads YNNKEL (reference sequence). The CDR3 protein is CASSQDALTSGRQYF. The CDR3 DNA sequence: TGTGCCAGCAGCCAAGATGCCCTCACTAGCGGTCGACAGTACTTC.

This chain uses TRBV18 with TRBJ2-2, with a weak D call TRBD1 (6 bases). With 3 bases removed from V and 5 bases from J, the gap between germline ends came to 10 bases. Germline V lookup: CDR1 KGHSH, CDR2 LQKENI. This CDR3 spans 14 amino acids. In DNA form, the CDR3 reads TGTGCCAGCTCACCCCAGGGGAGAACCGGGGAGCTGTTTTTT. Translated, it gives CASSPQGRTGELFF.

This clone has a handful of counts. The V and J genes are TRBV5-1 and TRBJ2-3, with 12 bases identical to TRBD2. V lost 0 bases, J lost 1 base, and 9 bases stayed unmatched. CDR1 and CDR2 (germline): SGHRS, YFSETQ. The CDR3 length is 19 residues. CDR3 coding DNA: TGCGCCAGCAGCTTGGCCGGGACTAGCGGGCGCGGCCGCACAGATACGCAGTATTTT. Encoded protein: CASSLAGTSGRGRTDTQYF.

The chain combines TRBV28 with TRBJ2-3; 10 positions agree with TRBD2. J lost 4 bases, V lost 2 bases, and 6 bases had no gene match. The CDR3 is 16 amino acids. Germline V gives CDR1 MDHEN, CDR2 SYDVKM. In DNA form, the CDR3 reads TGTGCCAGCAGTTTACGTCCCAGCGGGGGGGCAGATACGCAGTATTTT. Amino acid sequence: CASSLRPSGGADTQYF.

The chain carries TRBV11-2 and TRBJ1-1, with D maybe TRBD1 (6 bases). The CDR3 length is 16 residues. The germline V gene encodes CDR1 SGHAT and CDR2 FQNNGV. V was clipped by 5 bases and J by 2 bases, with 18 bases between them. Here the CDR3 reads CASSLTWGQVNTEAFF. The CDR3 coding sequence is TGTGCCAGCAGCCTCACATGGGGACAAGTAAACACTGAAGCTTTCTTT.

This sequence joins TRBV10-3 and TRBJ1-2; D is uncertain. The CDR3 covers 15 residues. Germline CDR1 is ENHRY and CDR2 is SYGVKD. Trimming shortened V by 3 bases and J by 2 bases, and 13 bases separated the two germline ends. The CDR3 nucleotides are TGTGCCATCAGTGACCCTTTACTTCCAAACTATGGCTACACCTTC. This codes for CAISDPLLPNYGYTF.

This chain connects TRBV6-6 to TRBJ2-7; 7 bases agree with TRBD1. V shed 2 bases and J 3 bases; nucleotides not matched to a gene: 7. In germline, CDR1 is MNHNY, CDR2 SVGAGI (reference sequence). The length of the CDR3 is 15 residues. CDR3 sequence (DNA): TGTGCCAGCAGTTACCTGCCAGGGGGAATCTACGAGCAGTACTTC. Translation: CASSYLPGGIYEQYF.

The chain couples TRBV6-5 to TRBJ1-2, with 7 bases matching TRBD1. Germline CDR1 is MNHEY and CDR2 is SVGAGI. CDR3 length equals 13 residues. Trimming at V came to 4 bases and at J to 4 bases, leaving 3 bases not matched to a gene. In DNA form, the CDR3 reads TGTGCCAGCAGTTTACAGGGGTTCTATGGCTACACCTTC. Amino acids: CASSLQGFYGYTF.

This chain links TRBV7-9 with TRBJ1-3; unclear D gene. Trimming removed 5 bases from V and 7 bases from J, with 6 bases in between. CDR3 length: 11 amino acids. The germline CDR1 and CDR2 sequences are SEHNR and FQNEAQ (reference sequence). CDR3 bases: TGTGCCAGCAGCAGAGGTAACACCATATATTTT. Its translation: CASSRGNTIYF.

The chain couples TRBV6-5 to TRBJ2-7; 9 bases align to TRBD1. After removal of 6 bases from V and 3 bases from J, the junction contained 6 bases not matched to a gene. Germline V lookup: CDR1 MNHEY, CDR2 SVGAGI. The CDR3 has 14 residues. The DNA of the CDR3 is TGTGCCAGCAGAGTGGGGACAGGGAACTACGAGCAGTACTTC. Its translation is CASRVGTGNYEQYF.

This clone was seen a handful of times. The CDR3 protein is CAISDVGKGPQHF. DNA for the CDR3: TGTGCCATCAGTGATGTCGGGAAAGGGCCCCAGCATTTT. This chain joins TRBV10-3 and TRBJ1-5; the D is unclear. This CDR3 is 13 amino acids long. CDR1 and CDR2 (germline): ENHRY, SYGVKD. Trimming removed 3 bases at V and 9 bases at J, with 12 bases between.

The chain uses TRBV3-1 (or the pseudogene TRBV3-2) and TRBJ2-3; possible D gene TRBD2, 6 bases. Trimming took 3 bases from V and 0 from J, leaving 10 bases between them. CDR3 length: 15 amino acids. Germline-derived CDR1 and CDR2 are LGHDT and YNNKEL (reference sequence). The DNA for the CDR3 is TGTGCCAGCAGCCAGGCGGCGGGGAGCACAGATACGCAGTATTTT. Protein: CASSQAAGSTDTQYF.

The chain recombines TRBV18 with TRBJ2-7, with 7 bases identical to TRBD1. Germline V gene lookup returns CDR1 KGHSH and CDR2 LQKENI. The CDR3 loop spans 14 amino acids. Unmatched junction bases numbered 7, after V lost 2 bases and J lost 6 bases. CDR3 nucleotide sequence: TGTGCCAGCTCACCAGGGCGACAGGGCTTCGAGCAGTACTTC. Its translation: CASSPGRQGFEQYF.

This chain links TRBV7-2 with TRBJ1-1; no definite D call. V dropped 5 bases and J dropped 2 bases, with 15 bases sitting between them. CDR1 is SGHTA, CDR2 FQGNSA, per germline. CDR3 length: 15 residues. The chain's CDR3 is CASSRSGVENTEAFF. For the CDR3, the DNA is TGTGCCAGCAGCCGTAGTGGAGTAGAAAACACTGAAGCTTTCTTT.

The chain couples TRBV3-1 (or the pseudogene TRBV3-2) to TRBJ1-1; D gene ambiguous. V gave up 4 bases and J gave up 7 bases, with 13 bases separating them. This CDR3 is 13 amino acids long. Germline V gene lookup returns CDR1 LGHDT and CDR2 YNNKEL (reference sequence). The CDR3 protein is CASSPGAGGEAFF. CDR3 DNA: TGTGCCAGCAGCCCGGGAGCAGGCGGTGAAGCTTTCTTT.

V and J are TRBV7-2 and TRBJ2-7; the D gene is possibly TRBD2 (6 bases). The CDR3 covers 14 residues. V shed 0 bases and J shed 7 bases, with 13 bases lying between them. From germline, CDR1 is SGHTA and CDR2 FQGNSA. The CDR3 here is CASSLAAAGGEQYF. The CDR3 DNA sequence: TGTGCCAGCAGCTTAGCGGCAGCCGGGGGAGAGCAGTACTTC.

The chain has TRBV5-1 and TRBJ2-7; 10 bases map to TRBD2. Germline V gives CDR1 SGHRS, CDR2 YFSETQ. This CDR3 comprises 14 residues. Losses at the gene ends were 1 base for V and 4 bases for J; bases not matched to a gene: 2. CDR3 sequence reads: CASSLTSGDYEQYF. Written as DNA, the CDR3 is TGCGCCAGCAGCTTGACTAGCGGGGATTACGAGCAGTACTTC.

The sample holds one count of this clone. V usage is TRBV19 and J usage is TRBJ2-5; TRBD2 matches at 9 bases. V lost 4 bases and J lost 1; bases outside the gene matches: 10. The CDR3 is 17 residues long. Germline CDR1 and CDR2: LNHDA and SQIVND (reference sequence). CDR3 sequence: CASSTPSSGVRQETQYF. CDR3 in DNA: TGTGCCAGTAGTACCCCATCTAGCGGGGTCCGCCAAGAGACCCAGTACTTC.

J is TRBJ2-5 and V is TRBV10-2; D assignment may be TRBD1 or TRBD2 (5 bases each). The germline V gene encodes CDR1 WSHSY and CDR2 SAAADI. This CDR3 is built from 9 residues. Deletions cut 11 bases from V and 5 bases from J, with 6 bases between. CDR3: CAWGETQYF. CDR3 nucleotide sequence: TGCGCCTGGGGGGAGACCCAGTACTTC.

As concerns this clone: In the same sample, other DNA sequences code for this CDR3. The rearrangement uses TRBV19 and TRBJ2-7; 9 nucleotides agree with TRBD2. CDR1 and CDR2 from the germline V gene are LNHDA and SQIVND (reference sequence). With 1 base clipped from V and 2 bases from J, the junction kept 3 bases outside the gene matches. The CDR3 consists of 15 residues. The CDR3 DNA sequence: TGTGCCAGTAGTATAGCCAGCGGGGGGCCCTACGAGCAGTACTTC. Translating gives CASSIASGGPYEQYF.

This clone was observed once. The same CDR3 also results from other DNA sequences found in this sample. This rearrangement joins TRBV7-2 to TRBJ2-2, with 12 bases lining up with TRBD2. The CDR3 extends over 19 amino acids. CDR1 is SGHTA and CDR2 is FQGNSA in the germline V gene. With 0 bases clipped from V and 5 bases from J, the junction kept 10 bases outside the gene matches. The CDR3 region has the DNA TGTGCCAGCAGCTTAGCGGGGGCGCTAGCGGGGGGGCGGACCGGGGAGCTGTTTTTT. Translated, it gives CASSLAGALAGGRTGELFF.

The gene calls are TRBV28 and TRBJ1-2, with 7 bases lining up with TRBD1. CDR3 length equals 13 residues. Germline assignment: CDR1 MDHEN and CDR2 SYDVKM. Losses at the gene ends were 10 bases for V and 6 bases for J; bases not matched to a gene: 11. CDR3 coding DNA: TGTGCCATCCTAGCACAGGGGATTCATGGCTACACCTTC. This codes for CAILAQGIHGYTF.

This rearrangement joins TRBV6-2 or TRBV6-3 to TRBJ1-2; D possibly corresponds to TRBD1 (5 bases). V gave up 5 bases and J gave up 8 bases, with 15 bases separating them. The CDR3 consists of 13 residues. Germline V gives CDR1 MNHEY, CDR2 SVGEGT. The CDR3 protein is CASSIKREGGYTF. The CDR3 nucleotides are TGTGCCAGCAGTATCAAGCGAGAGGGGGGCTACACCTTC.

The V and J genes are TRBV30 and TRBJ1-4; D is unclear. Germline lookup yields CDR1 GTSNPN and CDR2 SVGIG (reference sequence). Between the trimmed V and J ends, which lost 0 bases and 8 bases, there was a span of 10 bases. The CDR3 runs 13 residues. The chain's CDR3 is CAWSVQGSEKLFF. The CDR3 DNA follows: TGTGCCTGGAGTGTACAAGGGTCAGAAAAACTGTTTTTT.